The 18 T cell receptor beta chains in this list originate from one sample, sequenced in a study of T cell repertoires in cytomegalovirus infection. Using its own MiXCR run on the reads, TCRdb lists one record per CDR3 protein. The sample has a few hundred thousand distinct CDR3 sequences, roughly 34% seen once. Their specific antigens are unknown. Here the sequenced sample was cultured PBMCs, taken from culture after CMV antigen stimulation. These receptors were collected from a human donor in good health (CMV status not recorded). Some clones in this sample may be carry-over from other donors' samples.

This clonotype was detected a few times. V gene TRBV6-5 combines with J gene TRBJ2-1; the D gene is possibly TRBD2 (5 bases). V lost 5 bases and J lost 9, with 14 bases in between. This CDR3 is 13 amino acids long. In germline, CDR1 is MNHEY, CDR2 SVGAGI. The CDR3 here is CASSGSRRGEQFF. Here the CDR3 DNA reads TGTGCCAGCAGTGGGTCGAGACGGGGTGAGCAGTTCTTC.

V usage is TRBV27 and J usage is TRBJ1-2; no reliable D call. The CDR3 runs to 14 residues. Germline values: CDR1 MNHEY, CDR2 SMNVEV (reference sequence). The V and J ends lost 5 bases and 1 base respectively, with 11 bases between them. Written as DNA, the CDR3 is TGTGCCAGCAGTCGAGACGACGGTAACTATGGCTACACCTTC. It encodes CASSRDDGNYGYTF.

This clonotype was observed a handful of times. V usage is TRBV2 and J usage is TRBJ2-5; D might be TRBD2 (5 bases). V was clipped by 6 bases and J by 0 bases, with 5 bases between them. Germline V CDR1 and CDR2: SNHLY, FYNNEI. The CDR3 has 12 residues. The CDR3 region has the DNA TGTGCCAGCAGGAGGGACCAAGAGACCCAGTACTTC. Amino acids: CASRRDQETQYF.

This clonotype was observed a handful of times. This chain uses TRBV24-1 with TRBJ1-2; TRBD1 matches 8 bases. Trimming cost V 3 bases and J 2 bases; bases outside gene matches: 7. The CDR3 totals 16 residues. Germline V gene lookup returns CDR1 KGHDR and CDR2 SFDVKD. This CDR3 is CATSDGQGKANYGYTF. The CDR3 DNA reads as TGTGCCACCAGTGATGGACAGGGAAAGGCCAACTATGGCTACACCTTC.

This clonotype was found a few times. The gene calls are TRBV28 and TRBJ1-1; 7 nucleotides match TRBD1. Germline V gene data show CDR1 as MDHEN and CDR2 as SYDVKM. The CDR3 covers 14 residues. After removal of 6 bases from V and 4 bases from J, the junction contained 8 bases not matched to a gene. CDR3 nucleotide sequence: TGTGCCAGCAGGCCTCAGGGGGGTGGCACTGAAGCTTTCTTT. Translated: CASRPQGGGTEAFF.

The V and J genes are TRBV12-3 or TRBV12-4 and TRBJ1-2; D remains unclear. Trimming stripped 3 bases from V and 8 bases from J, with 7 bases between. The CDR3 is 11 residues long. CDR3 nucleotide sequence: TGTGCCAGCAGTTTCACCCGAGGCTACACCTTC. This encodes CASSFTRGYTF.

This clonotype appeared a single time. The CDR3 sequence is CASSLSRRQIPTDTQYF. Here the CDR3 DNA reads TGTGCCAGCAGTTTATCCCGACGACAGATACCCACAGATACGCAGTATTTT. The chain couples TRBV27 to TRBJ2-3; a weak D match, TRBD1 (5 bases). The CDR3 length is 17 residues. V lost 0 bases, J lost 2 bases, and 15 bases lay in between. CDR1 is MNHEY, CDR2 SMNVEV, per germline (reference sequence).

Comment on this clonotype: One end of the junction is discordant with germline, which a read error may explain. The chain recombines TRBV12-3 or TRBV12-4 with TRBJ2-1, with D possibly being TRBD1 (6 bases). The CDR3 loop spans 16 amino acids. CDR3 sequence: CTSSYRVGHFYNEQFF. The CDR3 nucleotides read TGTACCAGCAGTTATAGGGTGGGACATTTCTACAATGAGCAGTTCTTC.

The CDR3 nucleotides are TGTGCCAGCAGGCCCCAGGGAGTAAACATTCAGTACTTC. It yields the protein CASRPQGVNIQYF. The J gene is TRBJ2-4, the V gene TRBV12-3 or TRBV12-4, with D tentatively TRBD1 or TRBD2 (5 bases each). The CDR3 consists of 13 residues. V lost 6 bases and J lost 6, with 12 bases in between.

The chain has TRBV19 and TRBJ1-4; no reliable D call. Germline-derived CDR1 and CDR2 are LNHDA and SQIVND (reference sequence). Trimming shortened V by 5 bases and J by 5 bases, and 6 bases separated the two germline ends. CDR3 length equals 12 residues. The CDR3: CASSAVNEKLFF. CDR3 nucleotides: TGTGCCAGTAGTGCGGTAAATGAAAAACTGTTTTTT.

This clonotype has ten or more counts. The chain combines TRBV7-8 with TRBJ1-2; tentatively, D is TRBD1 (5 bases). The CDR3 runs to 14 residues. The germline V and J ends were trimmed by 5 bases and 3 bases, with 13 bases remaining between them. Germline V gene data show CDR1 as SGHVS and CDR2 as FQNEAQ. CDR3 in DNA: TGTGCCAGCAGCATGACAGCCGACCACTATGGCTACACCTTC. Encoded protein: CASSMTADHYGYTF. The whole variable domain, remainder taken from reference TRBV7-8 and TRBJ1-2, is GAGVSQSPRYKVAKRGQDVALRCDPISGHVSLFWYQQALGQGPEFLTYFQNEAQLDKSGLPSDRFFAERPEGSVSTLKIQRTQQEDSAVYLCASSMTADHYGYTFGSGTRLTVV.

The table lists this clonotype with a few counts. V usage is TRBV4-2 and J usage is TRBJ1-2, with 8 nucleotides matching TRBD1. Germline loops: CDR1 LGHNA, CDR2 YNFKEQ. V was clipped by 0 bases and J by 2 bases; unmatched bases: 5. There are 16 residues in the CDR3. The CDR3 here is CASSQDRWDRNYGYTF. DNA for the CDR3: TGTGCCAGCAGCCAAGATCGCTGGGACAGGAACTATGGCTACACCTTC.

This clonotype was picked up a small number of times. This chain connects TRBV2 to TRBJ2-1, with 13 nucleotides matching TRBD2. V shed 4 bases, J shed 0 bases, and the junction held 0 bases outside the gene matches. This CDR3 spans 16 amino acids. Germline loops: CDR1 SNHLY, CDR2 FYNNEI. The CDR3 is CASSGTSGGSYNEQFF. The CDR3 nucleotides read TGTGCCAGCAGTGGGACTAGCGGGGGCTCCTACAATGAGCAGTTCTTC.

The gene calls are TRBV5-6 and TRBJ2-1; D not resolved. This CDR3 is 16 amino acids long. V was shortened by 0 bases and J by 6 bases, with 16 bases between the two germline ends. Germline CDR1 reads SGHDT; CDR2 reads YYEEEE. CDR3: CASSLGRLSAVNEQFF. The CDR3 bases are TGTGCCAGCAGCTTGGGCAGGCTCTCCGCGGTCAATGAGCAGTTCTTC.

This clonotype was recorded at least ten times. The CDR3 DNA sequence: TGTGCCAGCAGCTTAGTGATAGGGGCCCTTGGGGAGCAGTACTTC. It translates to CASSLVIGALGEQYF. The J gene is TRBJ2-7, the V gene TRBV7-2, with D perhaps matching TRBD1 (5 bases). Germline V gives CDR1 SGHTA, CDR2 FQGNSA. The V end was cut by 1 base, the J end by 7 bases, with 17 bases between. This CDR3 is built from 15 residues.

CDR3 residues: CASSSNRGLYTF. The CDR3 DNA sequence: TGTGCCAGCAGTTCAAACAGGGGGCTCTACACCTTC. The chain uses TRBV12-3 or TRBV12-4 and TRBJ1-2; the match to TRBD1 covers 9 bases. The CDR3 spans 12 residues. The V segment lost 4 bases and the J segment 10 bases; nucleotides outside the gene matches: 4.

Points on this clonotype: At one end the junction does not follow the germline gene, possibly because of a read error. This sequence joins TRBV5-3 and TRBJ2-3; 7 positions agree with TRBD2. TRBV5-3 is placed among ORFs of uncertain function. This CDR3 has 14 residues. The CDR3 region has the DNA TGTGCCAGCAGCTTGAAAGGGAGGGTGGATACGCAGTATTTT. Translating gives CASSLKGRVDTQYF.

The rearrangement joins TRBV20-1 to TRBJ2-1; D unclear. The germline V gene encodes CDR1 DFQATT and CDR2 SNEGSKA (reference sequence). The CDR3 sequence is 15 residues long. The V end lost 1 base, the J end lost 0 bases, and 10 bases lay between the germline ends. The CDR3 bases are TGCAGTGCTAGAGGGCCGCGACACTCCTACAATGAGCAGTTCTTC. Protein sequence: CSARGPRHSYNEQFF.